The 31 T cell receptor beta chains presented below share a single source sample, sequenced in a study of cytomegalovirus exposure and HLA in healthy donors. PCR involved 60 Vbeta and 13 Jbeta primers. Profiling relied on immunoSEQ multiplex PCR, and the TCRdb table lists in-frame clones only, not all of them. The repertoire holds approximately 140,000 clones, with 73% as singletons. Sequences were obtained from PBMCs. The receptor source for this set is a woman aged 35 to 49 in good health and CMV-seronegative.

The rearrangement joins TRBV7-9 to TRBJ2-1; weak D call: TRBD2 (5 bases). Germline lookup yields CDR1 SEHNR and CDR2 FQNEAQ (reference sequence). V was trimmed by 5 bases and J by 7 bases, leaving 18 bases between them. The CDR3 has 15 residues. In DNA, the CDR3 is TGTGCCAGCAGCCCGAGACGGGGTATGCAGAATGAGCAGTTCTTC. It yields the protein CASSPRRGMQNEQFF.

J is TRBJ2-1 and V is TRBV7-9; maybe TRBD2 (6 bases). Germline lookup yields CDR1 SEHNR and CDR2 FQNEAQ (reference sequence). With 2 bases removed from V and 6 bases from J, the gap between germline ends came to 17 bases. The CDR3 is 16 residues long. CDR3: CASSLRRGDNSNEQFF. In nucleotides, the CDR3 is TGTGCCAGCAGCTTAAGGCGGGGAGACAACAGCAATGAGCAGTTCTTC.

There are a few counts of this clone. The chain recombines TRBV5-1 with TRBJ2-2; D unclear. Germline V gives CDR1 SGHRS, CDR2 YFSETQ. With 1 base removed from V and 2 bases from J, the gap between germline ends came to 9 bases. The CDR3 length is 15 residues. CDR3 sequence (DNA): TGCGCCAGCAGCTTGCTGTCAGAAAACACCGGGGAGCTGTTTTTT. This encodes CASSLLSENTGELFF.

V usage is TRBV11-2 and J usage is TRBJ2-1, with unresolved D. The V end lost 5 bases, the J end lost 9 bases, and 14 bases lay between the germline ends. Germline assignment: CDR1 SGHAT and CDR2 FQNNGV. The CDR3 runs to 13 residues. CDR3 protein: CASSLSRSSEQFF. Here the CDR3 DNA reads TGTGCCAGCAGCCTGTCACGTTCCAGTGAGCAGTTCTTC.

This chain joins TRBV10-2 and TRBJ2-3; possible D gene TRBD1, 6 bases. Trimming stripped 0 bases from V and 7 bases from J, with 11 bases between. The CDR3 sequence is 14 residues long. Germline-derived CDR1 and CDR2 are WSHSY and SAAADI. The CDR3 nucleotides are TGCGCCAGCAGTGAGTCGTGGGGGCCGTATACGCAGTATTTT. It yields the protein CASSESWGPYTQYF.

The chain joins TRBV9 to TRBJ1-2; 11 nucleotides match TRBD1. The junction had 6 bases not matched to a gene; V was cut back by 3 bases and J by 5 bases. Germline CDR1 reads SGDLS; CDR2 reads YYNGEE. The CDR3 length is 15 residues. This CDR3 is CASSGTGGVLYGYTF. The CDR3 coding sequence is TGTGCCAGCAGCGGGACAGGGGGCGTTCTTTATGGCTACACCTTC.

This clone has just one count. This chain connects TRBV5-1 to TRBJ2-7; possibly TRBD2 for D (5 bases). Germline-derived CDR1 and CDR2 are SGHRS and YFSETQ. V lost 0 bases and J lost 3, with 10 bases in between. The CDR3 totals 14 residues. DNA for the CDR3: TGCGCCAGCAGCTTGGCCGGGATCCTCTACGAGCAGTACTTC. Residues: CASSLAGILYEQYF.

This clone was seen only once. V is TRBV6-5 and J is TRBJ1-2, with TRBD1 identical over 8 bases. The trim removed 8 bases at V and 0 bases at J, leaving 8 bases unmatched. CDR1 and CDR2 (germline): MNHEY, SVGAGI. This CDR3 has 15 amino acids. The CDR3 region has the DNA TGTGCCAGCGACAGGGGTTGGGGGACTAACTATGGCTACACCTTC. Translating gives CASDRGWGTNYGYTF.

The chain joins TRBV4-2 to TRBJ1-4; 8 bases are a match to TRBD1. The germline gives CDR1 LGHNA, CDR2 YNFKEQ. Trimming took 3 bases from V and 8 from J; bases not matched to a gene: 8. CDR3 size: 15 residues. In DNA form, the CDR3 reads TGTGCCAGCAGCCAGTGGACAGGGCCAGGGGAAAAACTGTTTTTT. Protein: CASSQWTGPGEKLFF.

The CDR3 DNA reads as TGTGCCAGCAGTGTCTTAGCGGGGGAGGGGGAGACCCAGTACTTC. Protein product: CASSVLAGEGETQYF. The chain links TRBV6-5 to TRBJ2-5; the match to TRBD2 covers 9 bases. The CDR3 is 15 amino acids. Germline V CDR1 and CDR2: MNHEY, SVGAGI. V lost 5 bases to trimming and J lost 5 bases; unmatched junction nucleotides: 9.

The chain couples TRBV7-3 to TRBJ2-1; D is ambiguous. This CDR3 region has 14 residues. Trimming removed 0 bases from V and 7 bases from J, with 10 bases in between. Germline CDR1 and CDR2: SGHTA and FQGTGA. CDR3 in DNA: TGTGCCAGCAGCTTAACGCCTAGTCTGAATGAGCAGTTCTTC. Its protein product is CASSLTPSLNEQFF. Based on the CDR3 plus reference TRBV7-3 and TRBJ2-1, the full variable domain is GAGVSQTPSNKVTEKGKYVELRCDPISGHTALYWYRQSLGQGPEFLIYFQGTGAADDSGLPNDRFFAVRPEGSVSTLKIQRTERGDSAVYLCASSLTPSLNEQFFGPGTRLTVL.

This clone was detected only a few times. The rearrangement joins TRBV5-6 to TRBJ1-1; 7 nucleotides align to TRBD1. J was trimmed by 3 bases and V by 4 bases; bases with no gene match: 9. This CDR3 has 15 residues. From germline, CDR1 is SGHDT and CDR2 YYEEEE. The CDR3 region is CASSPLRGPHTEAFF. The CDR3 DNA reads as TGTGCCAGCAGCCCACTTAGGGGGCCGCACACTGAAGCTTTCTTT.

This clone was seen just once. The rearrangement joins TRBV7-2 to TRBJ2-2, with TRBD1 matching 10 bases. The CDR3 consists of 14 residues. With V trimmed by 11 bases and J by 5 bases, 8 bases remained unmatched. Per the germline V gene, CDR1 is SGHTA and CDR2 is FQGNSA. The CDR3 here is CASRRDRGTGELFF. CDR3 nucleotides: TGTGCCTCTCGCCGGGACAGGGGTACCGGGGAGCTGTTTTTT.

The table lists this clone with a count of one. The J gene is TRBJ2-5, the V gene TRBV4-2, with 7 bases that match TRBD2. Germline CDR1 LGHNA, CDR2 YNFKEQ. Trimming took 2 bases from V and 5 from J; bases not matched to a gene: 14. CDR3 length equals 17 residues. The CDR3 bases are TGTGCCAGCAGCCAACAAATTGAGCGGGGTTTAGCGGAGACCCAGTACTTC. Translation gives CASSQQIERGLAETQYF.

J is TRBJ1-2 and V is TRBV19; D is possibly TRBD1 (6 bases). Germline assignment: CDR1 LNHDA and CDR2 SQIVND (reference sequence). This CDR3 has 13 residues. V lost 3 bases and J 7 bases, leaving 12 bases between the germline ends. Here the CDR3 DNA reads TGTGCCAGTAGTATCCGGACAGAGACTGGCTACACCTTC. This codes for CASSIRTETGYTF.

The chain links TRBV29-1 to TRBJ2-3, with a possible D match to TRBD1 (6 bases). There are 14 residues in the CDR3. V was cut by 6 bases and J by 5 bases, with 18 bases left in between. The germline CDR1 and CDR2 sequences are SQVTM and ANQGSEA. In DNA, the CDR3 is TGCAGCGTGGACCACAGGGCCTTGCGAGATACGCAGTATTTT. Translated, it gives CSVDHRALRDTQYF.

Notes on this clone: An end of the junction does not agree with germline; a read error may underlie this. V usage is TRBV7-9 and J usage is TRBJ1-3; unclear D gene. There are 16 residues in the CDR3. Germline assignment: CDR1 SEHNR and CDR2 FQNEAQ (reference sequence). The CDR3: CSSSLGWEGRRNTIYF. The CDR3 bases are TGTTCCAGCAGCTTAGGTTGGGAGGGAAGGAGAAACACCATATATTTT.

The chain is built from TRBV6-1 and TRBJ1-5, with TRBD1 identical over 9 bases. Trimming removed 3 bases from V and 4 bases from J; junction bases left unmatched: 1. The CDR3 is made up of 14 amino acids. From germline, CDR1 is MNHNS and CDR2 SASEGT. The CDR3 reads CASSEGQGNQPQHF. CDR3 in DNA: TGTGCCAGCAGTGAGGGACAGGGTAATCAGCCCCAGCATTTT.

The V gene is TRBV2, the J gene TRBJ2-6, with a tentative D call TRBD1 (6 bases). Between the trimmed V and J ends, which lost 7 bases and 1 base, there was a span of 14 bases. This CDR3 has 16 residues. Germline V gene sequence: CDR1 SNHLY, CDR2 FYNNEI. For the CDR3, the DNA is TGTGCCAGCAAGACAGGTGTCGGTTCTGGGGCCAACGTCCTGACTTTC. This encodes CASKTGVGSGANVLTF.

The chain joins TRBV6-5 to TRBJ1-1, with D unclear. V dropped 6 bases and J dropped 0 bases, with 5 bases sitting between them. Germline loops: CDR1 MNHEY, CDR2 SVGAGI. There are 12 residues in the CDR3. The CDR3 DNA reads as TGTGCCAGCAGGAGAATGAACACTGAAGCTTTCTTT. It yields the protein CASRRMNTEAFF.

This clone showed up just once. The V call is TRBV7-3, the J call TRBJ2-5; 8 nucleotides match TRBD1. CDR3 length: 12 amino acids. Trimming removed 3 bases from V and 12 bases from J; junction bases left unmatched: 6. Germline CDR1 SGHTA, CDR2 FQGTGA. CDR3 DNA sequence: TGTGCCAGCAGCTTGGAGACAGGGGTTAAGTACTTC. This gives the protein CASSLETGVKYF. The full variable domain, rest sourced from reference TRBV7-3 and TRBJ2-5, is GAGVSQTPSNKVTEKGKYVELRCDPISGHTALYWYRQSLGQGPEFLIYFQGTGAADDSGLPNDRFFAVRPEGSVSTLKIQRTERGDSAVYLCASSLETGVKYFGPGTRLLVL.

The chain joins TRBV5-1 to TRBJ2-1, with 9 bases aligning to TRBD2. From germline, CDR1 is SGHRS and CDR2 YFSETQ. The CDR3 has 15 amino acids. V gave up 0 bases and J gave up 9 bases; unmatched junction bases: 7. CDR3: CASSLAGLAESEQFF. The CDR3 DNA sequence: TGCGCCAGCAGCTTGGCGGGACTAGCAGAAAGTGAGCAGTTCTTC. The full variable domain, completed using reference TRBV5-1 and TRBJ2-1, is KAGVTQTPRYLIKTRGQQVTLSCSPISGHRSVSWYQQTPGQGLQFLFEYFSETQRNKGNFPGRFSGRQFSNSRSEMNVSTLELGDSALYLCASSLAGLAESEQFFGPGTRLTVL.

This rearrangement joins TRBV19 to TRBJ2-3, with D perhaps TRBD2 (6 bases). With 6 bases removed from V and 4 bases from J, the gap between germline ends came to 8 bases. Germline CDR1 LNHDA, CDR2 SQIVND (reference sequence). The CDR3 has 12 amino acids. The CDR3 loop is CASRRGADTQYF. The CDR3 DNA reads TGTGCCAGTAGGCGGGGCGCAGATACGCAGTATTTT.

This rearrangement joins TRBV14 to TRBJ1-2; 8 bases map to TRBD1. There are 17 residues in the CDR3. The germline CDR1 and CDR2 sequences are SGHDN and FVKESK. Trimming took 2 bases from V and 5 from J; bases not matched to a gene: 13. For the CDR3, the DNA is TGTGCCAGCAGCCAACATGCGAGCCCGACAGGGGAGTATGGCTACACCTTC. Translating it yields CASSQHASPTGEYGYTF.

The V and J genes are TRBV19 and TRBJ2-1; 14 bases agree with TRBD2. The germline gives CDR1 LNHDA, CDR2 SQIVND (reference sequence). Trimming at V came to 7 bases and at J to 3 bases, leaving 8 bases not matched to a gene. The CDR3 loop spans 17 amino acids. In nucleotides, the CDR3 is TGTGCCAGTACCCAGTGGGGGACTAGCGGGGGCTACAATGAGCAGTTCTTC. Translated: CASTQWGTSGGYNEQFF. Full variable domain (outside the CDR3, taken from reference TRBV19 and TRBJ2-1): DGGITQSPKYLFRKEGQNVTLSCEQNLNHDAMYWYRQDPGQGLRLIYYSQIVNDFQKGDIAEGYSVSREKKESFPLTVTSAQKNPTAFYLCASTQWGTSGGYNEQFFGPGTRLTVL.

A single count supports this clone. The V call is TRBV27, the J call TRBJ2-3, with D possibly TRBD2 on 6 matching bases. The CDR3 is 14 amino acids. The ends were cut back, 5 bases at V and 4 bases at J, with 13 bases in the middle. Per the germline V gene, CDR1 is MNHEY and CDR2 is SMNVEV (reference sequence). The CDR3 here is CASSLSTGADTQYF. CDR3 DNA: TGTGCCAGCAGTCTGTCGACGGGAGCAGATACGCAGTATTTT.

Concerning this clone: Different DNA sequences within this sample yield the same CDR3. The rearrangement links TRBV7-3 to TRBJ1-1, with D unclear. The CDR3 spans 13 residues. Trimming pared 5 bases from V and 6 bases from J, leaving 13 bases between. CDR1 SGHTA and CDR2 FQGTGA come from the germline V gene. The DNA of the CDR3 is TGTGCCAGCAGCCTATACCGGGAATCTGAAGCTTTCTTT. It specifies CASSLYRESEAFF.

This clone was seen only a few times. This chain links TRBV5-5 with TRBJ1-1; a weak D match, TRBD1 (6 bases). V lost 2 bases to trimming and J lost 4 bases, with 18 bases between them. CDR3 length: 16 residues. Per the germline V gene, CDR1 is SGHKS and CDR2 is YYEKEE (reference sequence). The DNA of the CDR3 is TGTGCCAGCAGCTTCGGCGAACAGGGAGGGGGCACTGAAGCTTTCTTT. It yields the protein CASSFGEQGGGTEAFF.

The rearrangement uses TRBV19 and TRBJ1-2; 7 bases match TRBD1. Germline CDR1 LNHDA, CDR2 SQIVND (reference sequence). This CDR3 has 14 amino acids. The trim removed 6 bases at V and 6 bases at J, leaving 10 bases unmatched. CDR3 residues: CASSLKGQSDGYTF. The CDR3 DNA follows: TGTGCCAGTAGCTTAAAGGGACAGAGCGATGGCTACACCTTC.

The chain combines TRBV27 with TRBJ1-2; 9 nucleotides align to TRBD1. Losses at the gene ends were 8 bases for V and 5 bases for J; bases not matched to a gene: 6. This CDR3 is built from 13 residues. CDR1 MNHEY and CDR2 SMNVEV come from the germline V gene (reference sequence). The CDR3 loop is CASGQGRAYGYTF. For the CDR3, the DNA is TGTGCCAGCGGACAGGGGAGGGCATATGGCTACACCTTC.

This clone was observed a few times. J is TRBJ1-3 and V is TRBV2, with 8 bases that match TRBD1. The CDR3 loop spans 16 amino acids. Germline V gives CDR1 SNHLY, CDR2 FYNNEI. The V gene end was trimmed by 5 bases and the J gene end by 0 bases; junction bases not matched to a gene: 6. This chain's CDR3 is CASSYPGQASGNTIYF. CDR3 DNA sequence: TGTGCCAGCAGTTATCCGGGACAGGCCTCTGGAAACACCATATATTTT.